The following is a T cell receptor beta chain sequence with its context. This CDR3 contains 17 residues. The V and J ends lost 0 bases and 3 bases respectively, with 17 bases between them. Germline CDR1 is SGHNT and CDR2 is YYREEE (reference sequence). Sequenced by immunoSEQ multiplex PCR; TCRdb stores in-frame clones only, minus some. The sample lists fewer than 500,000 clones; more than 75% were seen once. The sample originates from a study of blood T cell repertoires in COVID-19. What was sequenced was peripheral blood. The sequence derives from a human donor with acute or convalescent COVID-19. The donor label of this sample is uncertain. V and J are TRBV5-4 and TRBJ2-3, with a weak D call TRBD2 (6 bases). The CDR3 spells CASSLGLVRNPTDTQYF. For the CDR3, the DNA is TGTGCCAGCAGCTTGGGACTAGTGAGGAACCCTACAGATACGCAGTATTTT.